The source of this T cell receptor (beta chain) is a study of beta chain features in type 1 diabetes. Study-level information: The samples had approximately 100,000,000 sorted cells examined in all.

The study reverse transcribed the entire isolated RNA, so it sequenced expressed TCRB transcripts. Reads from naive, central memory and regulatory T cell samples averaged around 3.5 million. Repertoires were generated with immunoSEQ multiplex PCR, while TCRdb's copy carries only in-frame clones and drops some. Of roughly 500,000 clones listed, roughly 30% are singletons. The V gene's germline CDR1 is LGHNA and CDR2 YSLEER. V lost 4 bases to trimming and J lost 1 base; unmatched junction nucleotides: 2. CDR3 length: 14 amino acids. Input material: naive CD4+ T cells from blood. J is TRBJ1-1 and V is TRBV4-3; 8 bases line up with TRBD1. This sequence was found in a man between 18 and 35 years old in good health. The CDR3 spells CASSRGQGNTEAFF. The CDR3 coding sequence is TGCGCCAGCAGCCGCGGACAGGGGAACACTGAAGCTTTCTTT.